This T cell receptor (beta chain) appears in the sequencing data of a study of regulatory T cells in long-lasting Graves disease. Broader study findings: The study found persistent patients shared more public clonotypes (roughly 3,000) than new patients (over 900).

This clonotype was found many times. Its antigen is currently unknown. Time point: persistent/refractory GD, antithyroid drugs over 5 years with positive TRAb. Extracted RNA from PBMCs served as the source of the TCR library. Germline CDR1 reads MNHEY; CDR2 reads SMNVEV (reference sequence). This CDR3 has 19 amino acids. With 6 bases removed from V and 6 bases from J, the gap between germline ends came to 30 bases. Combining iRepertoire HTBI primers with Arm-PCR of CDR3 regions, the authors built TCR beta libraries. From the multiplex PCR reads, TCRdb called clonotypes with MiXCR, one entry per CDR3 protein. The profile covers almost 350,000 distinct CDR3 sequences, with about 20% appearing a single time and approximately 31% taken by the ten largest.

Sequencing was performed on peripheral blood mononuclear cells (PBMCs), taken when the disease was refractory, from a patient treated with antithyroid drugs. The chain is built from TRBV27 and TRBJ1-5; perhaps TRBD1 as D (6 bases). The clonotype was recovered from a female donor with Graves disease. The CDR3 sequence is CASRRFGGPGGRQGQPQHF. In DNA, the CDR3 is TGTGCCAGCAGAAGGTTTGGGGGGCCGGGGGGACGGCAAGGTCAGCCCCAGCATTTT.